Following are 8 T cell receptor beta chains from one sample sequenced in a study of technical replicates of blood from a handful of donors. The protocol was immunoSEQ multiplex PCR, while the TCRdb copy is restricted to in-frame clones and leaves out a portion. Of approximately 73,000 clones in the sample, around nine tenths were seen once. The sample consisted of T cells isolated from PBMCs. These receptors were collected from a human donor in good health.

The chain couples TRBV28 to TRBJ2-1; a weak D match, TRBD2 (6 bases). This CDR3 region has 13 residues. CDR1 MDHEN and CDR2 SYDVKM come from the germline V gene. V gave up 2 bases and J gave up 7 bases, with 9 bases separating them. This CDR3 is CASSLKGRNEQFF. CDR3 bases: TGTGCCAGCAGTTTAAAAGGGAGGAATGAGCAGTTCTTC.

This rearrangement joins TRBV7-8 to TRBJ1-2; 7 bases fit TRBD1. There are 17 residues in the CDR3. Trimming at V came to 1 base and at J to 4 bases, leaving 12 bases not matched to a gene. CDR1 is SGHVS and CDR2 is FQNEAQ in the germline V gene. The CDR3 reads CASSLVQGEVLGYGYTF. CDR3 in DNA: TGTGCCAGCAGCTTAGTGCAGGGGGAGGTTTTGGGCTATGGCTACACCTTC.

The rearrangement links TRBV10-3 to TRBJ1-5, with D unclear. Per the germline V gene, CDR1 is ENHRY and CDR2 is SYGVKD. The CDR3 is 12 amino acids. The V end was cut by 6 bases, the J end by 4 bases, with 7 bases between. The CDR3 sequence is CAIRSGNQPQHF. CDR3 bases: TGTGCCATCAGGTCAGGAAATCAGCCCCAGCATTTT.

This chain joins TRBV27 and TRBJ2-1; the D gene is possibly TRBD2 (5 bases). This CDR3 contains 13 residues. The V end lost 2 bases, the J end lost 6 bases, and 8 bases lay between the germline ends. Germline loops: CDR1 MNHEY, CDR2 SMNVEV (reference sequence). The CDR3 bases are TGTGCCAGCAGTTTAAGAGCGGTCAATGAGCAGTTCTTC. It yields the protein CASSLRAVNEQFF.

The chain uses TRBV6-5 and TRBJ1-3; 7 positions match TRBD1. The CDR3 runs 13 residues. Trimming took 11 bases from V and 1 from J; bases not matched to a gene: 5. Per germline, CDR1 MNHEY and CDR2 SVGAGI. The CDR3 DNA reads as TGTGCCGCGAGCAGGGGGTCTGGAAACACCATATATTTT. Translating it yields CAASRGSGNTIYF.

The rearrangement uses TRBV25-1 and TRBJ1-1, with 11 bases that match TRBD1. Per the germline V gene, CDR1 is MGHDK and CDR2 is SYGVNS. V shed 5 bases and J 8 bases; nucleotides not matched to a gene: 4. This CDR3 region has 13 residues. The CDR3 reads CASSKGQGAEAFF. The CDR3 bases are TGTGCCAGCAGTAAAGGACAGGGGGCGGAAGCTTTCTTT.

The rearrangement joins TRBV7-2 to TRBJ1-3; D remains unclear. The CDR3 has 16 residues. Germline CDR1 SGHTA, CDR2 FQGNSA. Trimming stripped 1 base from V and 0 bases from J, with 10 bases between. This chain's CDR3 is CASSLVHSSSGNTIYF. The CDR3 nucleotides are TGTGCCAGCAGCTTAGTCCACTCGAGCTCTGGAAACACCATATATTTT.

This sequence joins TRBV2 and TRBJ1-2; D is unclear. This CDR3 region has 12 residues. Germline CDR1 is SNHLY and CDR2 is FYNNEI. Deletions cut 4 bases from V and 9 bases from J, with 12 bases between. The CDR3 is CASSVLASSYTF. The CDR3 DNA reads TGTGCCAGCAGTGTCCTAGCGAGTAGCTACACCTTC.